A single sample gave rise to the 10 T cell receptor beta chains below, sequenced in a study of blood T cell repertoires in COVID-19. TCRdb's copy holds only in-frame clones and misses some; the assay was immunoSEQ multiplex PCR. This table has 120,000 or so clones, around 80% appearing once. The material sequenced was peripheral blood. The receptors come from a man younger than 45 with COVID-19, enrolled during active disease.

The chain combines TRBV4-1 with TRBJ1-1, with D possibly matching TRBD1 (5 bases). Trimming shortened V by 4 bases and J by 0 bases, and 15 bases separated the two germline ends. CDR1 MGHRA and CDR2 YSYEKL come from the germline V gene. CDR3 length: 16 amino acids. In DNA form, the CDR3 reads TGCGCCAGCAGCCTCTCGGGGGGGGACCTGAACACTGAAGCTTTCTTT. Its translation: CASSLSGGDLNTEAFF.

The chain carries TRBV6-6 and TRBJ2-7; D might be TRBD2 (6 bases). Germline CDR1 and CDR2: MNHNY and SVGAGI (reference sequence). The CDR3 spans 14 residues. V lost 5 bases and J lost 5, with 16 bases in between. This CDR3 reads CASSPRDSPDEQYF. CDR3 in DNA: TGTGCCAGCAGTCCCCGGGACTCCCCTGACGAGCAGTACTTC.

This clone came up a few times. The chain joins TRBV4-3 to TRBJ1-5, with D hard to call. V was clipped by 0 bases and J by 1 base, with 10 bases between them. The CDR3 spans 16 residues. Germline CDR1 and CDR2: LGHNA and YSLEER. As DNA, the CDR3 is TGCGCCAGCAGCCAAGATTCGGGTTGGAGCAATCAGCCCCAGCATTTT. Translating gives CASSQDSGWSNQPQHF.

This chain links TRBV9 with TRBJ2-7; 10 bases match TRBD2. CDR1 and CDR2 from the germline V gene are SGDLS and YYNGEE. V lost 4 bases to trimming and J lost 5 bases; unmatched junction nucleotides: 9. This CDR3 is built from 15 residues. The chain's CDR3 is CASSITSGKRDEQYF. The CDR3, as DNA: TGTGCCAGCAGCATTACTAGCGGGAAAAGAGACGAGCAGTACTTC.

CDR3 sequence reads: CATSDFGGTEAFF. In DNA, the CDR3 is TGTGCCACCAGTGATTTTGGAGGGACTGAAGCTTTCTTT. This chain links TRBV24-1 with TRBJ1-1; D remains unclear. Germline CDR1 reads KGHDR; CDR2 reads SFDVKD. This CDR3 spans 13 amino acids. V was trimmed by 1 base and J by 5 bases, leaving 7 bases between them.

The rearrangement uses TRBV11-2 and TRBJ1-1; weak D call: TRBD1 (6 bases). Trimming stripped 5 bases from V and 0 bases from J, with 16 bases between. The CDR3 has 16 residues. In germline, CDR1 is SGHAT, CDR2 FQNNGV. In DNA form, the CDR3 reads TGTGCCAGCAGCCCTCGACAGGTACTAATGAACACTGAAGCTTTCTTT. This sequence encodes CASSPRQVLMNTEAFF.

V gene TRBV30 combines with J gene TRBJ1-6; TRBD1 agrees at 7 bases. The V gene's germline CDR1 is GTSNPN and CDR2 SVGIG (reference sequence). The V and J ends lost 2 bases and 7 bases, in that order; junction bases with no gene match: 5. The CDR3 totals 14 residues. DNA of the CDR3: TGTGCCTGGAGTACGGGACAGTCAAATTCACCCCTCCACTTT. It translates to CAWSTGQSNSPLHF.

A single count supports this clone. The chain's CDR3 is CASSLASGGLGEKLFF. CDR3 bases: TGTGCCAGCAGCTTGGCGTCGGGGGGCCTGGGGGAAAAACTGTTTTTT. J is TRBJ1-4 and V is TRBV5-6; D perhaps matches TRBD1 (6 bases). V shed 0 bases and J shed 8 bases, with 17 bases lying between them. Germline V lookup: CDR1 SGHDT, CDR2 YYEEEE. The CDR3 length is 16 residues.

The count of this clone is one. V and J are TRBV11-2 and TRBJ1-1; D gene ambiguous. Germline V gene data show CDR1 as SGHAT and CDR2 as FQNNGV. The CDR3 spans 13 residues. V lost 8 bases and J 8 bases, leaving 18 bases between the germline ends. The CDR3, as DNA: TGTGCCAGCGGAGCACGGGGAGGAGTGGAAGCTTTCTTT. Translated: CASGARGGVEAFF.

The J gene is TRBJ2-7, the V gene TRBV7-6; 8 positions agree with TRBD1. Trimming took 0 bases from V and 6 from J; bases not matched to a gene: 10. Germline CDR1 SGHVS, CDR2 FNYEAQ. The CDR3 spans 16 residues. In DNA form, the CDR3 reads TGTGCCAGCAGCTTAGCGTTAGGACAGGGCTCTCCCGAGCAGTACTTC. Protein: CASSLALGQGSPEQYF.